The 30 T cell receptor beta chains listed next were all sequenced from one sample in a study of OX40 agonist ivuxolimab in advanced cancers. Measured with immunoSEQ multiplex PCR; TCRdb has only the in-frame clones, and not every one. Among 17,000 or so clones listed, over 75% were seen once. Source: CD4+ or CD8+ T cells sorted from blood, taken in a trial of the OX40 agonist ivuxolimab. These receptors originate from an adult with an advanced solid tumor such as melanoma, head and neck, liver or kidney cancer.

The chain has TRBV7-8 and TRBJ2-1; the D is unclear. Germline CDR1 is SGHVS and CDR2 is FQNEAQ. CDR3 size: 17 residues. Deletions cut 4 bases from V and 0 bases from J, with 16 bases between. CDR3 amino acids: CASSYGPGRSSYNEQFF. The CDR3 nucleotides are TGTGCCAGCAGCTATGGACCAGGACGTTCCTCCTACAATGAGCAGTTCTTC. Looking up the rest from reference TRBV7-8 and TRBJ2-1 gives the full variable domain: GAGVSQSPRYKVAKRGQDVALRCDPISGHVSLFWYQQALGQGPEFLTYFQNEAQLDKSGLPSDRFFAERPEGSVSTLKIQRTQQEDSAVYLCASSYGPGRSSYNEQFFGPGTRLTVL.

This chain joins TRBV5-1 and TRBJ1-4, with D unresolved. The CDR3 spans 15 residues. Trimming cost V 0 bases and J 0 bases, with 6 bases left between them. In germline, CDR1 is SGHRS, CDR2 YFSETQ. The CDR3 loop reads CASSLGQATNEKLFF. CDR3 nucleotides: TGCGCCAGCAGCTTGGGGCAGGCAACTAATGAAAAACTGTTTTTT.

V is TRBV5-5 and J is TRBJ2-7; tentative D call: TRBD1 (5 bases). CDR1 is SGHKS, CDR2 YYEKEE, per germline (reference sequence). V was shortened by 0 bases and J by 4 bases, with 14 bases between the two germline ends. The length of the CDR3 is 15 residues. CDR3 sequence: CASSLALREAYEQYF. The CDR3 DNA reads as TGTGCCAGCAGCTTGGCCCTCAGGGAAGCGTACGAGCAGTACTTC.

This chain connects TRBV19 to TRBJ1-5, with D unresolved. V was cut by 0 bases and J by 7 bases, with 7 bases left in between. Germline V lookup: CDR1 LNHDA, CDR2 SQIVND (reference sequence). The CDR3 is 13 amino acids. The CDR3 DNA follows: TGTGCCAGTAGTATAGACGGGAGGCAGCCCCAGCATTTT. Translated, it gives CASSIDGRQPQHF.

This clone was found once. This chain joins TRBV21-1 and TRBJ2-5; the listed D gene, TRBD2, was not tested against the DNA. TRBV21-1 has pseudogene status. The CDR3 has 19 residues. The CDR3 coding sequence is TGTGCCAGCAGCAAAAGGATCACCGAAAGACTAAGGCCCCAAGAGACCCAGTACTTC. Amino acids: CASSKRITERLRPQETQYF.

This chain connects TRBV4-1 to TRBJ1-5; D may be TRBD1 (5 bases). The V gene lost 0 bases and the J gene lost 1 base, with 10 bases spanning the gap. The CDR3 totals 16 residues. CDR1 is MGHRA, CDR2 YSYEKL, per germline. CDR3 nucleotides: TGCGCCAGCAGCCAAGATATGGGGGGGAGCAATCAGCCCCAGCATTTT. Residues: CASSQDMGGSNQPQHF.

This clone has more than one count but fewer than ten. The chain couples TRBV7-9 to TRBJ2-7; D not certain. Trimming removed 5 bases at V and 5 bases at J, with 10 bases between. The CDR3 is 12 residues long. Looked up from germline, CDR1 is SEHNR and CDR2 is FQNEAQ (reference sequence). The CDR3 nucleotides are TGTGCCAGCAGCCCTAACTACAACGAGCAGTACTTC. Its translation: CASSPNYNEQYF.

This clone has more than one count but fewer than ten. The CDR3 DNA sequence: TGTGCCAGCAGTTACTCAGGGGCCACAGGGTACTACGAGCAGTACTTC. It codes for CASSYSGATGYYEQYF. The chain joins TRBV6-5 to TRBJ2-7, with D perhaps TRBD1 (6 bases). V lost 0 bases, J lost 3 bases, and 15 bases lay in between. The CDR3 runs 16 residues. Germline V CDR1 and CDR2: MNHEY, SVGAGI.

This sequence joins TRBV4-1 and TRBJ2-2; D is unresolved. Germline CDR1 reads MGHRA; CDR2 reads YSYEKL. The germline V and J ends were trimmed by 0 bases and 5 bases, with 13 bases remaining between them. This CDR3 comprises 16 residues. CDR3 nucleotides: TGCGCCAGCAGCCAAGATGTCCCGGCGATAACCGGGGAGCTGTTTTTT. Its protein is CASSQDVPAITGELFF.

This clone has a single count. The chain links TRBV7-8 to TRBJ2-7; D is undetermined. The V gene's germline CDR1 is SGHVS and CDR2 FQNEAQ. With 3 bases removed from V and 6 bases from J, the gap between germline ends came to 24 bases. This CDR3 has 17 amino acids. The CDR3 DNA reads TGTGCCAGCAGCTTGGCCGGTTTGGCTTCCCAATACCTCGAGCAGTACTTC. It translates to CASSLAGLASQYLEQYF.

The V and J genes are TRBV19 and TRBJ2-4; D is ambiguous. V dropped 0 bases and J dropped 0 bases, with 9 bases sitting between them. The CDR3 is 16 residues long. Germline V gene data show CDR1 as LNHDA and CDR2 as SQIVND (reference sequence). CDR3: CASSIDEGLAKNIQYF. The CDR3 DNA follows: TGTGCCAGTAGTATAGATGAAGGGCTAGCCAAAAACATTCAGTACTTC.

CDR3 amino acids: CASSVTGNEQFF. The CDR3 DNA follows: TGTGCCAGCAGCGTAACGGGTAATGAGCAGTTCTTC. The chain carries TRBV9 and TRBJ2-1, with D unclear. The CDR3 totals 12 residues. With 1 base removed from V and 7 bases from J, the gap between germline ends came to 6 bases. Germline CDR1 and CDR2: SGDLS and YYNGEE. The variable domain in full, with the rest retrieved from reference TRBV9 and TRBJ2-1, is DSGVTQTPKHLITATGQRVTLRCSPRSGDLSVYWYQQSLDQGLQFLIQYYNGEERAKGNILERFSAQQFPDLHSELNLSSLELGDSALYFCASSVTGNEQFFGPGTRLTVL.

This sequence joins TRBV5-5 and TRBJ2-7; 11 nucleotides align to TRBD1. CDR3 length: 15 residues. V lost 6 bases, J lost 5 bases, and 10 bases stayed unmatched. Germline CDR1 and CDR2: SGHKS and YYEKEE (reference sequence). The CDR3 DNA reads as TGTGCCAGCACCCCAGGGACAGGGGGAACCCACGAGCAGTACTTC. Its protein is CASTPGTGGTHEQYF.

The chain uses TRBV11-2 and TRBJ2-7; possibly TRBD1 for D (5 bases). This CDR3 has 14 residues. The ends were cut back, 1 base at V and 0 bases at J, with 7 bases in the middle. Germline lookup yields CDR1 SGHAT and CDR2 FQNNGV. The DNA of the CDR3 is TGTGCCAGCAGCTTAGGGGGCAGCTCCTACGAGCAGTACTTC. It specifies CASSLGGSSYEQYF.

The count of this clone is one. The rearrangement links TRBV15 to TRBJ2-1; TRBD2 aligns across 7 bases. CDR3 length: 12 amino acids. From germline, CDR1 is LNHNV and CDR2 YYDKDF (reference sequence). V was clipped by 8 bases and J by 9 bases; unmatched bases: 7. The CDR3 DNA is TGTGCCACCTCCCCCGGCGGGGGTGAGCAGTTCTTC. This gives the protein CATSPGGGEQFF.

The V gene is TRBV7-6, the J gene TRBJ2-7; D uncertain. The CDR3 runs to 13 residues. Trimming removed 1 base at V and 4 bases at J, with 8 bases between. In germline, CDR1 is SGHVS, CDR2 FNYEAQ. Here the CDR3 DNA reads TGTGCCAGCAGCTTAGGCTTCCGATACGAGCAGTACTTC. Protein sequence: CASSLGFRYEQYF.

V gene TRBV21-1 combines with J gene TRBJ2-1; TRBD1 reflects the table's D call only, with no check against the DNA. TRBV21-1 is classified as a pseudogene. The length of the CDR3 is 17 residues. The CDR3 region is CASSPLTGGLQDNEQFF. CDR3 nucleotide sequence: TGTGCCAGCAGCCCTCTGACAGGGGGCCTTCAAGACAATGAGCAGTTCTTC.

By proportion, this clone is medium-sized. The J gene is TRBJ2-1, the V gene TRBV29-1, with TRBD2 identical over 11 bases. Germline V gene lookup returns CDR1 SQVTM and CDR2 ANQGSEA. The CDR3 loop spans 15 amino acids. The V and J ends lost 6 bases and 5 bases, in that order; junction bases with no gene match: 9. The CDR3: CSVLGLAEKDNEQFF. The CDR3 DNA is TGCAGCGTCCTGGGACTAGCGGAAAAAGACAATGAGCAGTTCTTC.

The V and J genes are TRBV7-9 and TRBJ1-2, with D perhaps matching TRBD1 (6 bases). CDR1 and CDR2 (germline): SEHNR, FQNEAQ (reference sequence). This CDR3 is built from 14 residues. V shed 1 base and J shed 6 bases, with 12 bases lying between them. CDR3 residues: CASSLVAGADGYTF. The CDR3 bases are TGTGCCAGCAGCTTAGTTGCAGGGGCGGATGGCTACACCTTC.

The chain couples TRBV12-2 to TRBJ2-3; the DNA was not used to check the table's D call, TRBD2. TRBV12-2 is designated a pseudogene. The CDR3 contains 17 residues. The CDR3 nucleotides are TGTGCAAGTCGCACCAAAATGGACTCCACCGACACAGATACGCAGTATTTT. Translation gives CASRTKMDSTDTDTQYF.

V and J are TRBV5-1 and TRBJ2-7; D may correspond to TRBD1 or TRBD2 (5 bases each). The CDR3 runs to 15 residues. Trimming shortened V by 1 base and J by 5 bases, and 16 bases separated the two germline ends. Germline lookup yields CDR1 SGHRS and CDR2 YFSETQ. DNA of the CDR3: TGCGCCAGCAGCTTGTTTACAGGCCGAGGGGACGAGCAGTACTTC. Protein: CASSLFTGRGDEQYF. The whole variable domain, filled in from reference TRBV5-1 and TRBJ2-7, reads KAGVTQTPRYLIKTRGQQVTLSCSPISGHRSVSWYQQTPGQGLQFLFEYFSETQRNKGNFPGRFSGRQFSNSRSEMNVSTLELGDSALYLCASSLFTGRGDEQYFGPGTRLTVT.

V usage is TRBV2 and J usage is TRBJ1-1; 7 nucleotides agree with TRBD1. Germline V gives CDR1 SNHLY, CDR2 FYNNEI. The CDR3 runs to 13 residues. The V segment lost 7 bases and the J segment 0 bases; nucleotides outside the gene matches: 2. The CDR3 sequence is CASIDRVNTEAFF. The CDR3 region has the DNA TGTGCCAGCATCGACAGGGTGAACACTGAAGCTTTCTTT.

The genes are TRBV11-1 and TRBJ2-1, with TRBD2 as a possible D gene (6 bases). The CDR3 loop spans 15 amino acids. Per the germline V gene, CDR1 is SGHAT and CDR2 is FQDESV (reference sequence). V was clipped by 5 bases and J by 9 bases, with 20 bases between them. The CDR3: CASSPHREYILEQFF. CDR3 nucleotides: TGTGCCAGCAGCCCGCATCGGGAGTATATACTTGAGCAGTTCTTC.

This chain uses TRBV4-1 with TRBJ1-5; TRBD1 agrees at 8 bases. Germline assignment: CDR1 MGHRA and CDR2 YSYEKL. Trimming cost V 2 bases and J 6 bases; bases outside gene matches: 3. This CDR3 comprises 14 residues. CDR3 residues: CASSQQGASQPQHF. DNA of the CDR3: TGCGCCAGCAGCCAACAGGGGGCGAGTCAGCCCCAGCATTTT.

The rearrangement joins TRBV29-1 to TRBJ2-1; D remains ambiguous. Between the trimmed V and J ends, which lost 4 bases and 7 bases, there was a span of 5 bases. The CDR3 runs 10 residues. Germline CDR1 reads SQVTM; CDR2 reads ANQGSEA. CDR3 nucleotides: TGCAGCGTTGGTCTAAATGAGCAGTTCTTC. This translates into CSVGLNEQFF.

V is TRBV2 and J is TRBJ2-7, with D possibly called TRBD1 or TRBD2 (5 bases each). Trimming cost V 5 bases and J 2 bases, with 13 bases left between them. CDR3 length: 14 residues. Germline values: CDR1 SNHLY, CDR2 FYNNEI. The CDR3 nucleotides are TGTGCCAGCAGTAGAAGGGACGGAGCCTACGAGCAGTACTTC. This sequence encodes CASSRRDGAYEQYF.

The V gene is TRBV5-1, the J gene TRBJ2-1; the match to TRBD1 covers 12 bases. V trimming: 4 bases; J trimming: 10 bases; junction bases outside the gene matches: 9. Per germline, CDR1 SGHRS and CDR2 YFSETQ. The CDR3 sequence is 15 residues long. This CDR3 is CASSTGDRGREEQFF. The DNA for the CDR3 is TGCGCCAGCAGCACGGGGGACAGGGGGCGAGAGGAGCAGTTCTTC.

The chain recombines TRBV9 with TRBJ2-7; D is possibly TRBD1 (6 bases). There are 15 residues in the CDR3. CDR1 and CDR2 from the germline V gene are SGDLS and YYNGEE. Trimming left V 4 bases short and J 1 base short, with 15 bases between. The CDR3 protein is CASSPIEDSSYEQYF. DNA of the CDR3: TGTGCCAGCAGCCCCATCGAGGACAGTTCCTACGAGCAGTACTTC.

The rearrangement uses TRBV28 and TRBJ2-5, with 11 bases matching TRBD2. This CDR3 is 15 amino acids long. Germline CDR1 is MDHEN and CDR2 is SYDVKM. V lost 3 bases, J lost 4 bases, and 4 bases stayed unmatched. CDR3 sequence: CASSLALAGAETQYF. DNA for the CDR3: TGTGCCAGCAGTTTGGCACTAGCGGGAGCAGAGACCCAGTACTTC.

The V gene is TRBV7-6, the J gene TRBJ2-3, with 7 nucleotides matching TRBD2. The CDR3 runs to 15 residues. The germline V gene encodes CDR1 SGHVS and CDR2 FNYEAQ. V shed 1 base and J 5 bases; nucleotides not matched to a gene: 6. The CDR3 sequence: CASSLGSGEGDTQYF. CDR3 nucleotide sequence: TGTGCCAGCAGCTTAGGGAGCGGGGAGGGAGATACGCAGTATTTT.